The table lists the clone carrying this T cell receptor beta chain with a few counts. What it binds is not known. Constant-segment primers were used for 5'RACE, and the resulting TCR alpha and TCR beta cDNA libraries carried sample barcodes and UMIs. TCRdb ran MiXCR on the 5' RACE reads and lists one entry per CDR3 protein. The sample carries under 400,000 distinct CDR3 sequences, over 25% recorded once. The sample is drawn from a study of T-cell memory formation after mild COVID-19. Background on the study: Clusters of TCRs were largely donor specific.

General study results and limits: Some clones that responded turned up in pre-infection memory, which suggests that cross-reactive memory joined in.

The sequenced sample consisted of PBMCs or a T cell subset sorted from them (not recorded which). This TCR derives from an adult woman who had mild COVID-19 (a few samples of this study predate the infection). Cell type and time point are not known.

The CDR3 DNA follows: TGTGCCAGCACCCCTACAGGACGGGAGGGACCCTACGAGCAGTACTTC. Translating gives CASTPTGREGPYEQYF. The chain employs TRBV7-9 and TRBJ2-7; 8 bases fit TRBD2. This CDR3 contains 16 residues. J was trimmed by 2 bases and V by 7 bases; bases with no gene match: 13. Germline lookup yields CDR1 SEHNR and CDR2 FQNEAQ (reference sequence).